Following are 7 T cell receptor beta chains from one sample sequenced in a study of blood T cell repertoires in COVID-19. Method: immunoSEQ multiplex PCR; TCRdb's copy keeps in-frame clones and lacks some. Among 98,000 or so clones listed, 88% were seen once. The sample consisted of peripheral blood. These receptors were obtained from a human donor in a cohort sampled during active COVID-19.

V and J are TRBV7-9 and TRBJ2-7; 7 bases are shared with TRBD2. V shed 6 bases and J 3 bases; nucleotides not matched to a gene: 8. Per germline, CDR1 SEHNR and CDR2 FQNEAQ (reference sequence). The CDR3 contains 14 residues. CDR3 protein: CASRGTGEGYEQYF. The CDR3 DNA sequence: TGTGCCAGCAGGGGGACTGGGGAGGGCTACGAGCAGTACTTC.

The chain joins TRBV6-5 to TRBJ2-5, with a weak D call TRBD1 (6 bases). Trimming pared 6 bases from V and 4 bases from J, leaving 12 bases between. The CDR3 is 13 residues long. CDR1 and CDR2 (germline): MNHEY, SVGAGI. This CDR3 reads CASRAGVRETQYF. Written as DNA, the CDR3 is TGTGCCAGCAGGGCAGGGGTTAGAGAGACCCAGTACTTC.

V is TRBV5-8 and J is TRBJ1-2; 9 nucleotides line up with TRBD1. Germline CDR1 is SGHTS and CDR2 is YDEGEE. J gave up 2 bases and V 6 bases, and 8 bases lay outside the gene matches. This CDR3 has 15 amino acids. The CDR3 nucleotides read TGTGCCAGCAACGACCCCGGGACAGGGAACTATGGCTACACCTTC. It translates to CASNDPGTGNYGYTF.

Here the CDR3 DNA reads TGCGCCAGCAGCTTCCGTGGAGGCGGGGAGACCCAGTACTTC. Protein product: CASSFRGGGETQYF. This chain connects TRBV5-1 to TRBJ2-5; D might be TRBD2 (5 bases). The V end was cut by 2 bases, the J end by 5 bases, with 13 bases between. This CDR3 region has 14 residues. Germline-derived CDR1 and CDR2 are SGHRS and YFSETQ.

The chain recombines TRBV18 with TRBJ2-2; tentative D call: TRBD2 (6 bases). This CDR3 spans 16 amino acids. Germline V gives CDR1 KGHSH, CDR2 LQKENI. Trimming took off 2 bases at V and 4 bases at J, with 14 bases between the two ends. CDR3 loop: CASSPKGLSSTGELFF. CDR3 nucleotide sequence: TGTGCCAGCTCACCAAAGGGACTCTCGAGCACCGGGGAGCTGTTTTTT. Full variable domain (missing parts from reference TRBV18 and TRBJ2-2): NAGVMQNPRHLVRRRGQEARLRCSPMKGHSHVYWYRQLPEEGLKFMVYLQKENIIDESGMPKERFSAEFPKEGPSILRIQQVVRGDSAAYFCASSPKGLSSTGELFFGEGSRLTVL.

J is TRBJ1-3 and V is TRBV5-5, with 7 bases identical to TRBD1. Unmatched junction bases numbered 9, after V lost 4 bases and J lost 2 bases. The CDR3 sequence is 16 residues long. Germline loops: CDR1 SGHKS, CDR2 YYEKEE (reference sequence). Here the CDR3 DNA reads TGTGCCAGCAGCGCCAGGAGTGGGACAGCTGGAAACACCATATATTTT. It yields the protein CASSARSGTAGNTIYF.

The CDR3 region is CASSYSSGVGYEQYF. The CDR3 nucleotides read TGTGCCAGCAGTTACTCGAGCGGGGTAGGCTACGAGCAGTACTTC. The genes are TRBV6-2 or TRBV6-3 and TRBJ2-7; TRBD2 agrees at 7 bases. Germline lookup yields CDR1 MNHEY and CDR2 SVGEGT. This CDR3 is built from 15 residues. V dropped 0 bases and J dropped 3; count of bases not matched to a gene: 5.